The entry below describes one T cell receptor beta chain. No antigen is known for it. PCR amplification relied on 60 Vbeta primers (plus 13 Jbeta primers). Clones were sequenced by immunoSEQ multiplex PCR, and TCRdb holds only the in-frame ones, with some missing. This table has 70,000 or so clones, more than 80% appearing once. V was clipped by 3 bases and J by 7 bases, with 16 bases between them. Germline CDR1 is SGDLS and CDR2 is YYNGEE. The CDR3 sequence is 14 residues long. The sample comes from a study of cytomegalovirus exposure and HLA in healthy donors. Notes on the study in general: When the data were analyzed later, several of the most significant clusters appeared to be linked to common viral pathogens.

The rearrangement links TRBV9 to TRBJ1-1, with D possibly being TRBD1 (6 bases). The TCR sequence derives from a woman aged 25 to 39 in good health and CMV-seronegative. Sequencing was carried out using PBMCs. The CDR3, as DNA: TGTGCCAGCAGCGAGGGGACACTGCAGTTTGAAGCTTTCTTT. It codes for CASSEGTLQFEAFF. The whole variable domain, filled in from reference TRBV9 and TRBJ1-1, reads DSGVTQTPKHLITATGQRVTLRCSPRSGDLSVYWYQQSLDQGLQFLIQYYNGEERAKGNILERFSAQQFPDLHSELNLSSLELGDSALYFCASSEGTLQFEAFFGQGTRLTVV.